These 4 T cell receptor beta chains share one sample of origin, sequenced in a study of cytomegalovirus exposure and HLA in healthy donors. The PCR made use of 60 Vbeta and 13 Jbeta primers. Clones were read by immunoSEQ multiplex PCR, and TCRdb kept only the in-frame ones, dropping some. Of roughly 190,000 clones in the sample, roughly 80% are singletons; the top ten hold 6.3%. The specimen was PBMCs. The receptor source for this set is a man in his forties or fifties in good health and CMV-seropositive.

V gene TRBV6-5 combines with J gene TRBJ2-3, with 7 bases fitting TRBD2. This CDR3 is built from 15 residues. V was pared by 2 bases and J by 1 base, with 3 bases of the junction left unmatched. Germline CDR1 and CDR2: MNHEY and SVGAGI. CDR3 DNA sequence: TGTGCCAGCAGTTACATGGCGGGGGGCACAGATACGCAGTATTTT. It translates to CASSYMAGGTDTQYF.

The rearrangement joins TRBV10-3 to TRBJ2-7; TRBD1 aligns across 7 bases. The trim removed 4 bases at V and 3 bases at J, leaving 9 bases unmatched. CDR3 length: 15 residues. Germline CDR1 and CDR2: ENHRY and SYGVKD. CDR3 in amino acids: CAISGYRGNDYEQYF. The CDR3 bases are TGTGCCATCAGTGGATACAGGGGAAACGACTACGAGCAGTACTTC.

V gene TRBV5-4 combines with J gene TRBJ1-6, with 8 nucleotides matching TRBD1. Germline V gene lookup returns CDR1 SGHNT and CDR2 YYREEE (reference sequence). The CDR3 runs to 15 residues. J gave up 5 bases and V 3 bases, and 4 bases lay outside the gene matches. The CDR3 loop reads CASSSRDRHNSPLHF. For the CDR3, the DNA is TGTGCCAGCAGCTCCCGGGACAGGCATAATTCACCCCTCCACTTT.

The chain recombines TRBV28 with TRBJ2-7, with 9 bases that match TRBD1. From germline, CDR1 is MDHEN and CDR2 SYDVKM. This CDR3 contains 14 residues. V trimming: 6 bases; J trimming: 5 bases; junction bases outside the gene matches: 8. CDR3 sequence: CASSHGQGLDEQYF. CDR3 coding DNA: TGTGCCAGCAGCCACGGACAGGGGCTGGACGAGCAGTACTTC.